The next 5 T cell receptor beta chains were all read from a single sample in a study of shared clonotypes between healthy human individuals. Naive CD8 cells lacked CD45RO, underwent positive selection for CCR7 and left out terminally differentiated effector memory CD45RA+ cells. This table comes from immunoSEQ multiplex PCR, and its TCRdb copy is limited to in-frame clones, with some not included. This sample yields more than 2 million clones, of which approximately 94% are seen a single time; 0.85% to 1.2% belongs to the top ten. The sequencing sample was made of naive CD8+ T cells sorted from blood. Receptors originate from a man aged 18 to 30 in good health.

The CDR3 DNA is TGTGCCAGCAGCTCTACGGGGCTTACTTTTAGCTCTGGGGCCAACGTCCTGACTTTC. Encoded protein: CASSSTGLTFSSGANVLTF. The chain couples TRBV7-3 to TRBJ2-6; either TRBD1 or TRBD2 may fit D (5 bases each). Germline V CDR1 and CDR2: SGHTA, FQGTGA. The CDR3 has 19 amino acids. Trimming took 4 bases from V and 0 from J, leaving 19 bases between them.

Comment on this clone: The same CDR3 is also encoded by other DNA sequences in this sample. This rearrangement joins TRBV9 to TRBJ2-7; either TRBD1 or TRBD2 may fit D (5 bases each). V dropped 0 bases and J dropped 2 bases, with 9 bases sitting between them. There are 14 residues in the CDR3. CDR1 and CDR2 (germline): SGDLS, YYNGEE. The CDR3 DNA reads TGTGCCAGCAGCGTAGGAGAGGGACCCTACGAGCAGTACTTC. It specifies CASSVGEGPYEQYF.

V gene TRBV4-3 combines with J gene TRBJ2-3; no firm D call. V lost 0 bases, J lost 6 bases, and 7 bases lay in between. The CDR3 contains 13 residues. Germline-derived CDR1 and CDR2 are LGHNA and YSLEER. As DNA, the CDR3 is TGCGCCAGCAGCCAAGAATGGATCGATACGCAGTATTTT. Residues: CASSQEWIDTQYF.

The V call is TRBV15, the J call TRBJ2-7, with 10 bases matching TRBD2. There are 18 residues in the CDR3. Germline values: CDR1 LNHNV, CDR2 YYDKDF (reference sequence). The V and J ends lost 3 bases and 4 bases, in that order; junction bases with no gene match: 15. CDR3 region: CATSSEPSGGAPSYEQYF. The DNA of the CDR3 is TGTGCCACCAGCAGTGAGCCTAGCGGGGGAGCCCCTTCGTACGAGCAGTACTTC.

This clone has just one count. The V call is TRBV4-3, the J call TRBJ2-7, with 7 nucleotides matching TRBD1. CDR1 and CDR2 from the germline V gene are LGHNA and YSLEER. V trimming: 5 bases; J trimming: 4 bases; junction bases outside the gene matches: 11. CDR3 length: 15 amino acids. The CDR3: CASSKITGEWYEQYF. The CDR3 nucleotides are TGCGCCAGCAGCAAAATTACAGGGGAATGGTACGAGCAGTACTTC.